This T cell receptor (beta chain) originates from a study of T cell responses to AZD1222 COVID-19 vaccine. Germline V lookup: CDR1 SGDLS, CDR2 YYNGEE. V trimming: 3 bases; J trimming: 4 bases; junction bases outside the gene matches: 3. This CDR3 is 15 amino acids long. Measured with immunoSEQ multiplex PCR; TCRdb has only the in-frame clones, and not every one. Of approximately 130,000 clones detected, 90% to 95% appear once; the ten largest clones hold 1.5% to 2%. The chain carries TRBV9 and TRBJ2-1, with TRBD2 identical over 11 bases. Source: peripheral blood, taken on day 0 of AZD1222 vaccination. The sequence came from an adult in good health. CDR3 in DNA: TGTGCCAGCAGCGACACTAGCGGGGGATACAATGAGCAGTTCTTC. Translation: CASSDTSGGYNEQFF.